This T cell receptor beta chain was recorded in a study of OX40 agonist ivuxolimab in advanced cancers. For the study in its entirety: The costimulatory receptor OX40 (CD134) was targeted by ivuxolimab, a fully human IgG2 agonistic monoclonal antibody. The paper covers the monotherapy dose-escalation part of the phase I ivuxolimab trial, which included N ≈ 57 patients. Among the roughly 50 dose-escalation patients, about 19 had hepatocellular carcinoma, roughly 15 melanoma, 9 renal cell carcinoma and 9 head and neck cancer. Partial responses occurred in three dose-escalation patients, of whom one had hepatocellular carcinoma and two had cutaneous melanoma. Prior anti-PD-1, anti-PD-L1 or anti-CTLA-4 therapy was permitted, and checkpoint inhibitors had been received by roughly two fifths of dose-escalation patients. Intravenous ivuxolimab was administered to patients every 2 weeks at six dose levels: 0.01, 0.1, 0.3, 1.5, 3 and 10 mg/kg. Peripheral TCRbeta sequencing aimed to test whether ivuxolimab altered TCR sequence diversity and caused clonal T-cell expansion. In the dose-escalation cohort, roughly 82% of patients were male, and the mean age was 60 years with a range of roughly 20 to 79.

Patients with a history of autoimmune disease or receiving systemic immunosuppression were excluded from the trial. In every dose cohort, peripheral blood was drawn for TCR sequencing at baseline, cycle 4 day 1, and cycle 7 day 1. Samples came from an open-label, multicenter, first-in-human phase I dose-escalation trial of ivuxolimab. Adults with locally advanced or metastatic melanoma, renal cell carcinoma, hepatocellular carcinoma or head and neck squamous cell carcinoma were enrolled in the trial. Before TCR sequencing, CD4+ and CD8+ T cells were separately sorted from peripheral blood. Genomic DNA was extracted from sorted cells for sequencing of the TCRbeta CDR3 region. The immunoSEQ Assay was used to sequence the TCRbeta CDR3 regions. TCRdb obtained this table from immuneACCESS and retained in-frame rearrangements with V and J assigned. These tables miss some clones; where compared with another copy, unresolved V genes account for less than half of the shortfall, and the remainder is unexplained. The sample table holds 55,000 to 75,000 clones, of which about nine tenths were seen once. The top ten clones comprise less than 2.5% of the sample.

Points on this clone: Its antigen remains unidentified. No clone much larger than this one lies a single base away; base qualities are absent.

The CDR3, cysteine through phenylalanine, is 16 amino acids long. Of the read, only the CDR3 DNA is kept; its 48 bases are in frame from base 1. The germline V gene (reference sequence) supplies CDR1 SEHNR and CDR2 FQNEAQ. Trimming removed 5 bases from V and 4 bases from J, leaving 19 bases between the germline ends. Overall study results and their limits: Antigen specificity was not determined for the clonally expanded peripheral T cells. Partial responders in the 0.1-3.0 mg/kg groups had among the lowest normalized peripheral clonal expansion, especially among CD8+ T cells. Low levels of normalized T-cell clonal expansion were also seen in some patients who did not respond. After ivuxolimab, expanded clones were on average more numerous among CD8+ T cells than among CD4+ T cells. Clonal expansion of both CD4+ and CD8+ blood T cells was observed from baseline to week 6 at doses 0.1 to 3.0 mg/kg.

The source of this sequence is an adult with an advanced solid tumor such as melanoma, head and neck, liver or kidney cancer. Source: CD4+ or CD8+ T cells sorted from blood, taken in a trial of the OX40 agonist ivuxolimab. The chain is encoded by TRBV7-9 joined to TRBJ2-3; the D gene cannot be resolved reliably. The CDR3 reads CASSPSLPSGPDTQYF. The sequenced DNA: TGTGCCAGCAGCCCCTCCCTCCCCTCTGGTCCAGATACGCAGTATTTT. With the portions outside the CDR3 filled from the reference TRBV7-9 and TRBJ2-3 genes, the complete variable region becomes DTGVSQNPRHKITKRGQNVTFRCDPISEHNRLYWYRQTLGQGPEFLTYFQNEAQLEKSRLLSDRFSAERPKGSFSTLEIQRTEQGDSAMYLCASSPSLPSGPDTQYFGPGTRLTVL.